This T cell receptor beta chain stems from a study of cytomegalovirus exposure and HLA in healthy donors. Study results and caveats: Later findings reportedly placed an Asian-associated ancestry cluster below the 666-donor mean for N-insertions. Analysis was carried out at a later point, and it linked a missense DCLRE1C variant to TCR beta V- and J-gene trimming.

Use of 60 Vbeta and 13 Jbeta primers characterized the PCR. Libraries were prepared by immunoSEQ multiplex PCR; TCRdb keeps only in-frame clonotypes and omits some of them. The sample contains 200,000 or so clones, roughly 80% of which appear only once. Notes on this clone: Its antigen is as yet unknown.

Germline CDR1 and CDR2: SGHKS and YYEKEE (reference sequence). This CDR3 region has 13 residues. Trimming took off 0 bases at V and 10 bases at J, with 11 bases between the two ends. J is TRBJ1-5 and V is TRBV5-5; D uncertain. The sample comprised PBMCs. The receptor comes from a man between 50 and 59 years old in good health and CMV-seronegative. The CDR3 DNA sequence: TGTGCCAGCAGCTTGGGTGACGGGAAACCCCAGCATTTT. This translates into CASSLGDGKPQHF.